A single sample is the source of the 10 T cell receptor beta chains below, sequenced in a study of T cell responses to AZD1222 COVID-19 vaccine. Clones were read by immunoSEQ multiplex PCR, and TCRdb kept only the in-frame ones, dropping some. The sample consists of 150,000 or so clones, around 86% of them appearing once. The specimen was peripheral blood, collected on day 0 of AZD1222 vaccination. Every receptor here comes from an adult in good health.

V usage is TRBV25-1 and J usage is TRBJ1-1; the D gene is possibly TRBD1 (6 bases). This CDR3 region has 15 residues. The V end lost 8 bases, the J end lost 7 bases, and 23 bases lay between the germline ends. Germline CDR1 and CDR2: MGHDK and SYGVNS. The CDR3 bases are TGTGCCAGCGGAAAGGCGGGGGGCGTTATGGTTGAAGCTTTCTTT. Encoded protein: CASGKAGGVMVEAFF.

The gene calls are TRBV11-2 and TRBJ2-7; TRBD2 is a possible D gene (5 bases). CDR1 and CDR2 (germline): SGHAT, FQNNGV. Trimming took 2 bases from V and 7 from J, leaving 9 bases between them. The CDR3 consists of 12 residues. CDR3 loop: CASSLREREQYF. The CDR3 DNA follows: TGTGCCAGCAGCTTAAGGGAGAGAGAGCAGTACTTC.

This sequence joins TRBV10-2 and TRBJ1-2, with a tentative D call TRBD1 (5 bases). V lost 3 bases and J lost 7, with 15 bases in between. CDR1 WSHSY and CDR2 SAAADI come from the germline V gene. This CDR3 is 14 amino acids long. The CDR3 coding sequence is TGCGCCAGCAGTGATCTAGGAGGTGGGGGTGGCTACACCTTC. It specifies CASSDLGGGGGYTF.

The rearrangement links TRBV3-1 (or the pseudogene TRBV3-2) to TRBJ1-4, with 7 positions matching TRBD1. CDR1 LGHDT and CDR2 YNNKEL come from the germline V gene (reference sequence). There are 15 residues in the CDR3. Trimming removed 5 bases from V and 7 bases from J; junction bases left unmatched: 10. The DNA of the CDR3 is TGTGCCAGCAGCTATTATAGACAGGGCGGTGAAAAACTGTTTTTT. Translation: CASSYYRQGGEKLFF.

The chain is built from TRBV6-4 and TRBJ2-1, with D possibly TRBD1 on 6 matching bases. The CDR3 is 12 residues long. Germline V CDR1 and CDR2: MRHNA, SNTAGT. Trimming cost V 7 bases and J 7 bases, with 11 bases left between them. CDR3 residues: CASKGGGNEQFF. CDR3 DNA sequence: TGTGCCAGCAAAGGGGGTGGGAATGAGCAGTTCTTC.

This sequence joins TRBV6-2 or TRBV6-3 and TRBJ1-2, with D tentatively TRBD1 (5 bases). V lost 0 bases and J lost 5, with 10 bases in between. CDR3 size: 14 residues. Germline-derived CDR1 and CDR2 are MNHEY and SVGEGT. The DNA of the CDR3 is TGTGCCAGCAGTTACTCAGACAGCTTTTATGGCTACACCTTC. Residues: CASSYSDSFYGYTF.

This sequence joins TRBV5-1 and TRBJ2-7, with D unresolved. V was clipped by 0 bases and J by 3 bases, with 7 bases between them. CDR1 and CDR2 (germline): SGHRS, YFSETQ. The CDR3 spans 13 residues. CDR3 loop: CASSLGHSYEQYF. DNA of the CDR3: TGCGCCAGCAGCTTGGGGCATAGCTACGAGCAGTACTTC.

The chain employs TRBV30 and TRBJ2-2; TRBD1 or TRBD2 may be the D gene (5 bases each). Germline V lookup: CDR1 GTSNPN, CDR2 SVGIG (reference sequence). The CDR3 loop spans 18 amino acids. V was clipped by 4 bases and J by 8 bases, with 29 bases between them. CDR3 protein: CAWNLLLRREIKGGELFF. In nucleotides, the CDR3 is TGTGCCTGGAATTTATTGCTACGAAGGGAGATCAAGGGGGGGGAGCTGTTTTTT. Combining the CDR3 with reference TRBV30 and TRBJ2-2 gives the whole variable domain SQTIHQWPATLVQPVGSPLSLECTVEGTSNPNLYWYRQAAGRGLQLLFYSVGIGQISSEVPQNLSASRPQDRQFILSSKKLLLSDSGFYLCAWNLLLRREIKGGELFFGEGSRLTVL.

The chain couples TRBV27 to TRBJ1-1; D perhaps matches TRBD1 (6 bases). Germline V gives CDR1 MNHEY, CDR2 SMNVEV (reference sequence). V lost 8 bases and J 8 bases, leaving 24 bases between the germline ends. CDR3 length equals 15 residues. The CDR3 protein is CASEQGHPGSREAFF. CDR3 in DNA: TGTGCCAGCGAACAGGGACACCCGGGGAGTAGGGAAGCTTTCTTT.

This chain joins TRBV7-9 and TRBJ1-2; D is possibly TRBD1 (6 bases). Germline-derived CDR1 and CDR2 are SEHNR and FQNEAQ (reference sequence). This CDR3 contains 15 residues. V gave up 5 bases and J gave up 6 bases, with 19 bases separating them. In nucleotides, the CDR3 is TGTGCCAGCAGCACCGATCGCCTCGGGGGGCATGGCTACACCTTC. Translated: CASSTDRLGGHGYTF. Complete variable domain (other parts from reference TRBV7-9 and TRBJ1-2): DTGVSQNPRHKITKRGQNVTFRCDPISEHNRLYWYRQTLGQGPEFLTYFQNEAQLEKSRLLSDRFSAERPKGSFSTLEIQRTEQGDSAMYLCASSTDRLGGHGYTFGSGTRLTVV.